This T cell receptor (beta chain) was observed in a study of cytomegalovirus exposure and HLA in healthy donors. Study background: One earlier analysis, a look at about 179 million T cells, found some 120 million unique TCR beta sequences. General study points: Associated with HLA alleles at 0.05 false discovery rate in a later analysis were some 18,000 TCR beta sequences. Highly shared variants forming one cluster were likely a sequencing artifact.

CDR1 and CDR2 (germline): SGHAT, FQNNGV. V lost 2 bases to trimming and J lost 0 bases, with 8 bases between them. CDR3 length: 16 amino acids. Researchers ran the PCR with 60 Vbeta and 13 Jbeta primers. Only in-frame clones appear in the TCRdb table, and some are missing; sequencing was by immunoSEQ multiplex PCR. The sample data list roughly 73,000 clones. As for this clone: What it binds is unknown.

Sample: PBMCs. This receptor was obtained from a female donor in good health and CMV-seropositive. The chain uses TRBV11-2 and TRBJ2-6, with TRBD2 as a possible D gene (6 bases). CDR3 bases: TGTGCCAGCAGCTTATCCGGGGGCTCTGGGGCCAACGTCCTGACTTTC. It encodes CASSLSGGSGANVLTF.